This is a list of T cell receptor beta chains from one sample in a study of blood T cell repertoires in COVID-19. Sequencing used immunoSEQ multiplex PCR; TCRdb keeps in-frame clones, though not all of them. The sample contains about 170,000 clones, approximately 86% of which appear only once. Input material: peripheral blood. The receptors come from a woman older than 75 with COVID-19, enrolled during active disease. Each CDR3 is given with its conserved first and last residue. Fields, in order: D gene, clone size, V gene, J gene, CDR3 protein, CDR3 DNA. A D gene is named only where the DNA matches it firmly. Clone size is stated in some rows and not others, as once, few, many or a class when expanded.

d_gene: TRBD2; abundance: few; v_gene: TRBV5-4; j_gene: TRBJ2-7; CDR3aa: CASSPGTSGSFYEQYF; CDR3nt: TGTGCCAGCAGCCCTGGGACTAGCGGGAGTTTCTACGAGCAGTACTTC
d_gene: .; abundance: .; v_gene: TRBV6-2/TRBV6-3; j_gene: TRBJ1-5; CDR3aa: CASSRMSGADQPQHF; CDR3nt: TGTGCCAGCAGTCGAATGTCAGGGGCGGATCAGCCCCAGCATTTT
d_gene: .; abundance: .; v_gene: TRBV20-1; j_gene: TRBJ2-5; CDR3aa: CSAPVLETQYF; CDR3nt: TGCAGTGCTCCCGTATTGGAGACCCAGTACTTC
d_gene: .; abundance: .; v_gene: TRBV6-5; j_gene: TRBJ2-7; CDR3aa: CASSPGTYEQYF; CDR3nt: TGTGCCAGCAGTCCAGGAACCTACGAGCAGTACTTC
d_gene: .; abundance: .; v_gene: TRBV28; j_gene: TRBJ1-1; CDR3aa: CASSLVGGATEAFF; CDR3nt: TGTGCCAGCAGTTTAGTGGGGGGGGCCACTGAAGCTTTCTTT
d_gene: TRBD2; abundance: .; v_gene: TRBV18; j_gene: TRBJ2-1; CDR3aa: CASSPLMTSGFTNEQFF; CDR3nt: TGTGCCAGCTCACCACTAATGACTAGCGGGTTTACCAATGAGCAGTTCTTC
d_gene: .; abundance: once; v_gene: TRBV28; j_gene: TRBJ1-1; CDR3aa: CASSPMGGGNTEAFF; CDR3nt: TGTGCCAGCAGCCCTATGGGGGGAGGTAACACTGAAGCTTTCTTT
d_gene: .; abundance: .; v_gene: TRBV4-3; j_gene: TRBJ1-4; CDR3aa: CASSQDRTTTNEKLFF; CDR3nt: TGCGCCAGCAGCCAAGATCGGACAACAACTAATGAAAAACTGTTTTTT
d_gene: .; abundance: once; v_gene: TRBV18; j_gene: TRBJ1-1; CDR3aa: CASSPPMGQNTEAFF; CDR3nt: TGTGCCAGCTCACCACCGATGGGGCAGAACACTGAAGCTTTCTTT
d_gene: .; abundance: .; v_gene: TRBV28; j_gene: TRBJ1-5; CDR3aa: CASSRRVSNQPQHF; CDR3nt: TGTGCCAGCAGTCGCAGGGTTAGCAATCAGCCCCAGCATTTT
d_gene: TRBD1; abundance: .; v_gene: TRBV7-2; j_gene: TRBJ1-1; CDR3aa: CASTLGTGGTEAFF; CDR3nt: TGTGCCAGCACCCTAGGAACAGGGGGCACTGAAGCTTTCTTT
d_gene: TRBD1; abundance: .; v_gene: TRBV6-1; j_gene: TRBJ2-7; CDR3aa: CASSEARDRFSYEQYF; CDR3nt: TGTGCCAGCAGTGAAGCCCGGGACAGGTTCTCCTACGAGCAGTACTTC
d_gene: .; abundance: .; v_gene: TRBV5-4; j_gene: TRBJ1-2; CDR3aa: CASSLWENYGYTF; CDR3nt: TGTGCCAGCAGCTTGTGGGAGAACTATGGCTACACCTTC
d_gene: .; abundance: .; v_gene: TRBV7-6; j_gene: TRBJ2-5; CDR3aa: CASSLAEAGRGETQYF; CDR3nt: TGTGCCAGCAGCTTAGCAGAGGCCGGAAGGGGAGAGACCCAGTACTTC
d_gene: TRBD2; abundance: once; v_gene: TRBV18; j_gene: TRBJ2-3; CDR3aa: CASSGNPGLAGDTQYF; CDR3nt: TGTGCCAGCTCGGGAAATCCGGGACTAGCGGGAGATACGCAGTATTTT
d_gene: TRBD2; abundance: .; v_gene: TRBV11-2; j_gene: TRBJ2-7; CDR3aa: CASSDVGLAGEIDKQYF; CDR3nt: TGTGCCAGCAGCGATGTGGGACTAGCGGGAGAAATTGACAAGCAGTACTTC
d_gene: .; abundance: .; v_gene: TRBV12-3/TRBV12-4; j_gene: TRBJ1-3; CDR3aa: CASSVRSGNTIYF; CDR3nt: TGTGCCAGCAGTGTACGGTCTGGAAACACCATATATTTT
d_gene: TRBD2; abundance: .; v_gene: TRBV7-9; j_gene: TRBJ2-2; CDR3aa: CASSLPSGMNTGELFF; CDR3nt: TGTGCCAGCAGCCTCCCTAGCGGGATGAACACCGGGGAGCTGTTTTTT
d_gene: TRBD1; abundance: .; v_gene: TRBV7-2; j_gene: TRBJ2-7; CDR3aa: CASSPRQGEEYEQYF; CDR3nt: TGTGCCAGCAGCCCCCGACAGGGCGAGGAGTACGAGCAGTACTTC
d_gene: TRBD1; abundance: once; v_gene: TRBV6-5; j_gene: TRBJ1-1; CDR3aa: CASSVPGQGAGKAFF; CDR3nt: TGTGCCAGCAGCGTTCCGGGACAGGGGGCCGGGAAAGCTTTCTTT
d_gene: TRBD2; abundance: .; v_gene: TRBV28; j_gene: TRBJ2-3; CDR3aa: CASRARLAGTDTQYF; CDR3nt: TGTGCCAGCAGAGCCAGACTAGCGGGAACAGATACGCAGTATTTT
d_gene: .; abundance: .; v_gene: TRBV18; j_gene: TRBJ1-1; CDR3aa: CASSEQGLQNTEAFF; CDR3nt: TGTGCCAGCTCCGAACAGGGTTTGCAGAACACTGAAGCTTTCTTT
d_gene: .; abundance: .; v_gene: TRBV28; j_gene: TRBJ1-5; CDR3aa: CASGNPGHPSNQPQHF; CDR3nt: TGTGCCAGCGGCAACCCGGGACACCCTAGCAATCAGCCCCAGCATTTT
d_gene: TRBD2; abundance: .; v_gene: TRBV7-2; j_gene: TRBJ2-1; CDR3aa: CASSDYGRGSIGEQFF; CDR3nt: TGTGCCAGCAGCGACTATGGGCGCGGGAGTATTGGGGAGCAGTTCTTC
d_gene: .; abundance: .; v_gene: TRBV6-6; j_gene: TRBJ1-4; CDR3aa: CASRPKGANEKLFF; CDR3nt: TGTGCCAGCAGGCCAAAAGGGGCTAATGAAAAACTGTTTTTT
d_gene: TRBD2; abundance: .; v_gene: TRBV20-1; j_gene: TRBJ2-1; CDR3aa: CSGGGYNEQFF; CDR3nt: TGCAGTGGGGGGGGCTACAATGAGCAGTTCTTC
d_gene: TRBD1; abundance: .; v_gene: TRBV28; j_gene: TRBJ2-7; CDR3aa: CASSAGTGGGEQYF; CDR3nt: TGTGCCAGCAGTGCCGGGACAGGGGGTGGGGAGCAGTACTTC
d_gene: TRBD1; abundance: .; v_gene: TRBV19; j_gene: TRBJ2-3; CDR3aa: CASSADREDTQYF; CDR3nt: TGTGCCAGTAGTGCTGACAGGGAAGATACGCAGTATTTT
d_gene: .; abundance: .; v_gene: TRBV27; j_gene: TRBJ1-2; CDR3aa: CASSPRQVGYGYTF; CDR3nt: TGTGCCAGCAGTCCCCGACAGGTTGGCTATGGCTACACCTTC
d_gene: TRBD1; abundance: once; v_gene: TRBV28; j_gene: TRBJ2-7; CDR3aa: CASSRRDSRGQYF; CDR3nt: TGTGCCAGCAGTAGACGGGACAGCCGAGGCCAGTACTTC
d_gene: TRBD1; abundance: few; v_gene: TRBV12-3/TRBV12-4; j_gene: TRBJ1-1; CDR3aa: CASSLGTGEAFF; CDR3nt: TGTGCCAGCAGTTTAGGGACAGGTGAAGCTTTCTTT
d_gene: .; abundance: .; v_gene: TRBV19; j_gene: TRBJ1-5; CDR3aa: CASSPQATKNQPQHF; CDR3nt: TGTGCCAGTAGTCCACAGGCGACCAAAAATCAGCCCCAGCATTTT
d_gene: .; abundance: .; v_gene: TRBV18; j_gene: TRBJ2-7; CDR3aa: CASSPVDSIYEQYF; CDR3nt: TGTGCCAGCTCACCTGTCGACAGTATTTACGAGCAGTACTTC
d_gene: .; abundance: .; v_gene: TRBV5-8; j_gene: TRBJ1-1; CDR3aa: CASSPEAEAFF; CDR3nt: TGTGCCAGCAGCCCAGAGGCTGAAGCTTTCTTT
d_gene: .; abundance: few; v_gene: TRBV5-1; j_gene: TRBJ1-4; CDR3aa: CASSPTPAEEKLFF; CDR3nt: TGCGCCAGCAGCCCTACACCAGCGGAGGAAAAACTGTTTTTT
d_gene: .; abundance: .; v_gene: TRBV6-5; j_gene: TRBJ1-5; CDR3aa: CATQRQANQPQHF; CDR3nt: TGTGCCACCCAAAGACAGGCTAATCAGCCCCAGCATTTT
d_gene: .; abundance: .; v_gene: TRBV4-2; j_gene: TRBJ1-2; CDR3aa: CASSQEARDGYTF; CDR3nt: TGTGCCAGCAGCCAAGAAGCGAGGGATGGCTACACCTTC
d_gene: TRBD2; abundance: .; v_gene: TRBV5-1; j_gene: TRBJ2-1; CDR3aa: CASSASGTSYNEQFF; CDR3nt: TGCGCCAGCAGCGCAAGCGGGACCTCCTACAATGAGCAGTTCTTC
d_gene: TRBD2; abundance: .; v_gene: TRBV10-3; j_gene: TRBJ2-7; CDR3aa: CAISRGLAGDEQYF; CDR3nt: TGTGCCATCTCGCGGGGCCTAGCGGGAGACGAGCAGTACTTC
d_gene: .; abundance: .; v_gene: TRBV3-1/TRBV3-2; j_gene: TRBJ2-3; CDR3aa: CASSMTRGTYTDTQYF; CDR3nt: TGTGCCAGCAGCATGACTAGAGGGACTTACACAGATACGCAGTATTTT
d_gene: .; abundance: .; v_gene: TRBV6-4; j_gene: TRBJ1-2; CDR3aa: CASSELYPSNGYTF; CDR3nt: TGTGCCAGCAGTGAACTATACCCTTCAAATGGCTACACCTTC
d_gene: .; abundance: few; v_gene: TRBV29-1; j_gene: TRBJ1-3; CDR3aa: CSVGVSGNTIYF; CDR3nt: TGCAGCGTTGGCGTCTCTGGAAACACCATATATTTT
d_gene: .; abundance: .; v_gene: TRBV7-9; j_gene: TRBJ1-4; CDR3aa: CASSLGESTNEKLFF; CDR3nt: TGTGCCAGCAGCCTGGGAGAGTCAACTAATGAAAAACTGTTTTTT
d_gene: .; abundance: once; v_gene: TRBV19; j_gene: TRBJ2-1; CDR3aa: CASSIDGGAEEQFF; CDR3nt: TGTGCCAGTAGTATAGACGGAGGGGCTGAAGAGCAGTTCTTC
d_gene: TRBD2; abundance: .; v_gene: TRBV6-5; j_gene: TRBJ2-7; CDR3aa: CATGLAIYEQYF; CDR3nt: TGTGCCACCGGACTAGCAATCTACGAGCAGTACTTC
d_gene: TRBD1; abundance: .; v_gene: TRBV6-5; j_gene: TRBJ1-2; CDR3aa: CASSYGQGRGYTF; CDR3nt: TGTGCCAGCAGCTACGGACAGGGGAGGGGCTACACCTTC
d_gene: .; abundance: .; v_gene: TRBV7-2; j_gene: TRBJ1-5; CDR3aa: CASSLRNNQPQHF; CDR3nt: TGTGCCAGCAGCCTACGTAACAATCAGCCCCAGCATTTT
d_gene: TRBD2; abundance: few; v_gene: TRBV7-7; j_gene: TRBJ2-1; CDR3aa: CASSLASGSYEQFF; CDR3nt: TGTGCTAGCAGCTTAGCTAGCGGGTCGTATGAGCAGTTCTTC
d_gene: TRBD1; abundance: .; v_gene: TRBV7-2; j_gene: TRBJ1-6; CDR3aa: CASSSQTGIGSPLHF; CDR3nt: TGTGCCAGCAGCTCTCAGACAGGGATAGGGTCACCCCTCCACTTT
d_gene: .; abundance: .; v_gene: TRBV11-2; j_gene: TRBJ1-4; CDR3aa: CASSTTGLREKLFF; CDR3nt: TGTGCCAGCAGTACGACAGGACTTCGGGAAAAACTGTTTTTT